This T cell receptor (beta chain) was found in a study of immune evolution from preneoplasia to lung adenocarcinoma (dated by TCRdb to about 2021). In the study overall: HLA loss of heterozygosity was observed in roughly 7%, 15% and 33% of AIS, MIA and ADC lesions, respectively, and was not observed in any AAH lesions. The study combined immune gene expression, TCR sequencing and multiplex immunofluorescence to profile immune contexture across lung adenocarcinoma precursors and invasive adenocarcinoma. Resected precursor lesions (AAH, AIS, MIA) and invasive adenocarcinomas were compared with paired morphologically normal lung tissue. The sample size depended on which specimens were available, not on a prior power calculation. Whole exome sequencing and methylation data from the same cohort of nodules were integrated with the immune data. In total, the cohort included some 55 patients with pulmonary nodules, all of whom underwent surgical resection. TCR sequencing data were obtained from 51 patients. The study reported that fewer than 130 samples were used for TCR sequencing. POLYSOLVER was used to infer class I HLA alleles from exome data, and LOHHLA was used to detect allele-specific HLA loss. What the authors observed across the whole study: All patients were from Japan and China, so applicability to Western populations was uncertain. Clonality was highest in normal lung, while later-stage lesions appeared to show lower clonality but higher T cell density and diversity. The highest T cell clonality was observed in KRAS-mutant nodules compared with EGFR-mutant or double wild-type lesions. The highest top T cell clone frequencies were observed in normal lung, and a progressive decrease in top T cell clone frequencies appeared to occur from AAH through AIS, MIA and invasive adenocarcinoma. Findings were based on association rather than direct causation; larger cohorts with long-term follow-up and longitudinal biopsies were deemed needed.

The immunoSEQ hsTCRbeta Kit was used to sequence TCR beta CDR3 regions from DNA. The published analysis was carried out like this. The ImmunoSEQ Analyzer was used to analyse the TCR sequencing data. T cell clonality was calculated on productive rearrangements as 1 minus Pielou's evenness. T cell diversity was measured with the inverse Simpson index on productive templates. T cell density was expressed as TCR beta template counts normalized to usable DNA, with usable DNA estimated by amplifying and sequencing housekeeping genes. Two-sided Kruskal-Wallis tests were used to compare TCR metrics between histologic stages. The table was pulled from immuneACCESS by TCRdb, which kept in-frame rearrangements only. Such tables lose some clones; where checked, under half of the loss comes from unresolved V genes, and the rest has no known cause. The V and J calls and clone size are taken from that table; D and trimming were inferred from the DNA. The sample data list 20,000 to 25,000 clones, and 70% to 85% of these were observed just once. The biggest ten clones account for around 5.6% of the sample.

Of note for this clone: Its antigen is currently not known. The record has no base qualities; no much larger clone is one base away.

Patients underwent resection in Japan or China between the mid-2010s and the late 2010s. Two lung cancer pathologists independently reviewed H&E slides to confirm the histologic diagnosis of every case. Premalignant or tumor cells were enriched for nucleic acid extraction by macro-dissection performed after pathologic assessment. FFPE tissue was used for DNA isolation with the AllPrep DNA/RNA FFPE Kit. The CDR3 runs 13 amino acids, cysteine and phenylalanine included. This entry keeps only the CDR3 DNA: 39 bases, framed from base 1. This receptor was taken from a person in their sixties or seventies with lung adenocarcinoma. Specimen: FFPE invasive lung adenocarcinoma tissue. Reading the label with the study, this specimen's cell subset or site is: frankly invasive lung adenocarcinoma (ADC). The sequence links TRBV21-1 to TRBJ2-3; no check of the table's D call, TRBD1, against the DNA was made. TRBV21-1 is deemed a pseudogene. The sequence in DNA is TGTGCCAGCAGCAAACCAGGCACAGATACGCAGTATTTT. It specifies CASSKPGTDTQYF.